This TCR beta chain was retrieved from a study of OX40 agonist ivuxolimab in advanced cancers. The V end was cut by 6 bases, the J end by 1 base, with 9 bases between. Germline loops: CDR1 MGHDK, CDR2 SYGVNS. This CDR3 has 14 residues. This clone rates as medium-sized. The method was immunoSEQ multiplex PCR; TCRdb's version includes in-frame clones alone and lacks a portion of them. This sample has some 60,000 clones, with 70% to 90% found just once. The sequence came from an adult with an advanced solid tumor such as melanoma, head and neck, liver or kidney cancer. This material consisted of CD4+ or CD8+ T cells sorted from blood, taken in a trial of the OX40 agonist ivuxolimab. The chain carries TRBV25-1 and TRBJ2-2, with a weak D call TRBD2 (5 bases). CDR3: CASRESGNTGELFF. The CDR3 DNA reads as TGTGCCAGCAGGGAAAGCGGGAACACCGGGGAGCTGTTTTTT.